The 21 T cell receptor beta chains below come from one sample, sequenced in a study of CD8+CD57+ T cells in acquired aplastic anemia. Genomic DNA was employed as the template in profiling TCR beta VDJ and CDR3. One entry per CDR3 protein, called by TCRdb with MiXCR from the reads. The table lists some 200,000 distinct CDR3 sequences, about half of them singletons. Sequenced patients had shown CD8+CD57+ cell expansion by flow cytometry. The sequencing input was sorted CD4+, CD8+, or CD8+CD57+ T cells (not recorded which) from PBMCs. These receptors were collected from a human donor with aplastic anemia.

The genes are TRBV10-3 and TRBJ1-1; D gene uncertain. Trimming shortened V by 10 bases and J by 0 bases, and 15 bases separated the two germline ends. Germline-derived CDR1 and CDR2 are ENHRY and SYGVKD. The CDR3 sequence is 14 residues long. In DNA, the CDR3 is TGTGCCAGCAGCTTCTTAAGAATGAACACTGAAGCTTTCTTT. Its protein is CASSFLRMNTEAFF.

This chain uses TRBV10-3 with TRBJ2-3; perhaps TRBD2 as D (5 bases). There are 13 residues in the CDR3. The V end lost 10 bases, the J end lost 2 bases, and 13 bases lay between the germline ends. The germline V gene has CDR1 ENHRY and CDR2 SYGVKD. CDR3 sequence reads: CASWTGPTDTQYF. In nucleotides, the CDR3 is TGTGCCAGTTGGACTGGGCCCACAGATACGCAGTATTTT.

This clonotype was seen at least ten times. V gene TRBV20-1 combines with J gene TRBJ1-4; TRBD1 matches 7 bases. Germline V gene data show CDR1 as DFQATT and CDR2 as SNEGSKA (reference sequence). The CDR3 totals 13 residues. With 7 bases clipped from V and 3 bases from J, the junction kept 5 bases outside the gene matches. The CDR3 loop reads CSVPGQPNEKLFF. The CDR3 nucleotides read TGCAGTGTTCCGGGACAGCCTAATGAAAAACTGTTTTTT.

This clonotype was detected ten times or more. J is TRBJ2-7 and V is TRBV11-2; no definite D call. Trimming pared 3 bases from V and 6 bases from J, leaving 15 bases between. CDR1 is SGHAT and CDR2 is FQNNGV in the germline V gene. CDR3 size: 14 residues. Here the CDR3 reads CASSFMVLQSEQYF. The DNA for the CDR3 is TGTGCCAGCAGCTTTATGGTTCTGCAATCCGAGCAGTACTTC.

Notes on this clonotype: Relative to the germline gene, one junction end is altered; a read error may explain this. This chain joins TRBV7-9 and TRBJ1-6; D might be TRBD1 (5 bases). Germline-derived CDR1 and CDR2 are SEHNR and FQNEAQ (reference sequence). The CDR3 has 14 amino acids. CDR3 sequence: CASSPGTPNLPLHF. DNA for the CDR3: TGTGCCAGCAGCCCCGGGACCCCGAATTTACCCCTCCACTTT.

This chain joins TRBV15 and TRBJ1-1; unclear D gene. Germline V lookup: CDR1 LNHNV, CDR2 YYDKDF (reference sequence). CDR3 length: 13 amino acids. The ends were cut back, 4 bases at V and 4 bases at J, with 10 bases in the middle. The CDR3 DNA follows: TGTGCCACCAGCACCCTTGTGGGCACTGAAGCTTTCTTT. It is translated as CATSTLVGTEAFF.

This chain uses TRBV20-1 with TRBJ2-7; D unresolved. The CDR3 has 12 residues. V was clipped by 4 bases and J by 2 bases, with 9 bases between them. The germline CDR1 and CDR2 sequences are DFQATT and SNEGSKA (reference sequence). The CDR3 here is CSAKRPTYEQYF. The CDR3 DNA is TGCAGTGCTAAGCGACCGACCTACGAGCAGTACTTC.

The DNA for the CDR3 is TGTGCCAGCAGCCCCGCCCGGAGTTTCCTCACCGAGCAGTACTTC. This encodes CASSPARSFLTEQYF. This sequence joins TRBV4-2 and TRBJ2-7; D uncertain. This CDR3 has 15 residues. V was clipped by 4 bases and J by 6 bases, with 19 bases between them. Germline CDR1 and CDR2: LGHNA and YNFKEQ.

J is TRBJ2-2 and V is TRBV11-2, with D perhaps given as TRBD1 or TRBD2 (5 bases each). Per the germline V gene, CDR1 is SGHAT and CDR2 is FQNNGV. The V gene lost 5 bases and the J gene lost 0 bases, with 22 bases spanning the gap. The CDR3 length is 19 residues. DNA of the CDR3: TGTGCCAGCAGCCGAAGCGGTGGACAAACAAGAACGAACACCGGGGAGCTGTTTTTT. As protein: CASSRSGGQTRTNTGELFF.

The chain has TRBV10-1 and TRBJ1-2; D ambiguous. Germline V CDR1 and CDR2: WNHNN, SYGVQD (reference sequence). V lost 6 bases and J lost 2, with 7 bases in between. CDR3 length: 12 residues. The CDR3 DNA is TGCGCCAGCAGCGAGAAAAACTATGGCTACACCTTC. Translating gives CASSEKNYGYTF.

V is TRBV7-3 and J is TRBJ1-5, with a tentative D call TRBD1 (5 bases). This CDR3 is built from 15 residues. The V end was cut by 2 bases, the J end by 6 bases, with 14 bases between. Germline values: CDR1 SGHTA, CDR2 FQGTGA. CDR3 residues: CASSLVSGLSQPQHF. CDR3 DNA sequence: TGTGCCAGCAGCTTAGTCTCAGGGCTTAGTCAGCCCCAGCATTTT.

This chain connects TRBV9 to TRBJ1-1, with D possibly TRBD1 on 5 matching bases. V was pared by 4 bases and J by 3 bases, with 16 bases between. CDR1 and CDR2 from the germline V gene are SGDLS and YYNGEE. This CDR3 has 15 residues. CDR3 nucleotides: TGTGCCAGCAGCCAAACTGGGGGTGGTGACACTGAAGCTTTCTTT. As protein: CASSQTGGGDTEAFF.

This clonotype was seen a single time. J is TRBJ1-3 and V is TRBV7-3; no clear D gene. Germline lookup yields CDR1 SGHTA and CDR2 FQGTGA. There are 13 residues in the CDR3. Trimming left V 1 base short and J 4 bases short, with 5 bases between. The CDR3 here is CASSLIHGNTIYF. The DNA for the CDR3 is TGTGCCAGCAGCTTAATTCACGGAAACACCATATATTTT.

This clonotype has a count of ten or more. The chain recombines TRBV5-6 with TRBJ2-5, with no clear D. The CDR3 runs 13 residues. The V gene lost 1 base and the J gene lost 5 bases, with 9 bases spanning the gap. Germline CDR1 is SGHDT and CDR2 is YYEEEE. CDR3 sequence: CASSLRNLETQYF. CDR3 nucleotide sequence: TGTGCCAGCAGCTTGCGGAATTTGGAGACCCAGTACTTC.

CDR3 sequence (DNA): TGTGCCAGCAGCCCCGACAGGGGGTACTACGAGCAGTACTTC. It specifies CASSPDRGYYEQYF. This rearrangement joins TRBV5-6 to TRBJ2-7, with TRBD1 identical over 9 bases. Trimming cost V 4 bases and J 3 bases; bases outside gene matches: 5. CDR1 and CDR2 from the germline V gene are SGHDT and YYEEEE. The CDR3 totals 14 residues.

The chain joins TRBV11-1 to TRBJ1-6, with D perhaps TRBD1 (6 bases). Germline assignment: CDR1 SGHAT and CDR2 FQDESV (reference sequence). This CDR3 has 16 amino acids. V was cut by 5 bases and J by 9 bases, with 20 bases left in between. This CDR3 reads CASSPPGAGLGSPLHF. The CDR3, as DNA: TGTGCCAGCAGCCCCCCAGGGGCCGGATTAGGTTCACCCCTCCACTTT.

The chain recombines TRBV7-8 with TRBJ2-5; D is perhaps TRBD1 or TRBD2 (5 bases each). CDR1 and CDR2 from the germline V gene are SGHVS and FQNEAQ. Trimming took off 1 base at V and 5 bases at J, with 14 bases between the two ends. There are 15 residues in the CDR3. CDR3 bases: TGTGCCAGCAGCTTAGGGTCCGGGGCCGGGGAGACCCAGTACTTC. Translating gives CASSLGSGAGETQYF.

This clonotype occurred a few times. The CDR3 loop reads CASSAGTQATDTQFF. In DNA, the CDR3 is TGTGCCAGCAGCGCCGGGACTCAAGCCACAGATACGCAGTTCTTC. The gene calls are TRBV11-2 and TRBJ2-1, with D perhaps matching TRBD2 (6 bases). The CDR3 is made up of 15 amino acids. Germline CDR1 and CDR2: SGHAT and FQNNGV. V shed 5 bases and J shed 12 bases, with 23 bases lying between them. The full variable domain, with the rest looked up from reference TRBV11-2 and TRBJ2-1, is EAGVAQSPRYKIIEKRQSVAFWCNPISGHATLYWYQQILGQGPKLLIQFQNNGVVDDSQLPKDRFSAERLKGVDSTLKIQPAKLEDSAVYLCASSAGTQATDTQFFGPGTRLTVL.

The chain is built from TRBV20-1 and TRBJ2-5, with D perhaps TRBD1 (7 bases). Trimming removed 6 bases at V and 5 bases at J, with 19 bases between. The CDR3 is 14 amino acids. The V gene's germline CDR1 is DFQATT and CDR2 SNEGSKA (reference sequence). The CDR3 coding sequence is TGCAGTGCCAGACAATCAGGGGGGCGGGAGACCCAGTACTTC. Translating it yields CSARQSGGRETQYF.

This CDR3 reads CAISESGIGGAADTQYF. As DNA, the CDR3 is TGTGCCATCAGTGAGTCGGGGATTGGGGGGGCCGCAGATACGCAGTATTTT. The rearrangement uses TRBV10-3 and TRBJ2-3, with D perhaps TRBD2 (7 bases). Trimming took 0 bases from V and 4 from J, leaving 17 bases between them. CDR3 length: 17 amino acids. Per germline, CDR1 ENHRY and CDR2 SYGVKD.

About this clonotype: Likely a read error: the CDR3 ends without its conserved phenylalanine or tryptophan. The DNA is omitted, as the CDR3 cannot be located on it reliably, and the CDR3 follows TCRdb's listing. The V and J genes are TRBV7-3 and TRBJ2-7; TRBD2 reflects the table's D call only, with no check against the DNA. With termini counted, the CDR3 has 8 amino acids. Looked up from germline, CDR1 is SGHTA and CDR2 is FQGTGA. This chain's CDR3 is CASSLGAG.